The rows below give T cell receptor beta chains drawn from one sample of a study of long-term antiretroviral therapy in people with HIV. TCRdb's table, derived via immunoSEQ multiplex PCR, lists solely in-frame clones and lacks some. The top ten clones hold about 3.7% of a sample with 20,000 to 25,000 clones, 88% of them seen once. The sample here was unsorted PBMCs, taken 2.3 years after starting antiretroviral therapy. These receptors were taken from a man in his sixties with HIV. Each CDR3 is given with its conserved first and last residue. Each record gives: CDR3 length, J gene, V gene, clone size, D gene, CDR3 protein, CDR3 DNA. The D gene is left open where the match is weak. The size field is filled for only some rows; it gives once, few, many or a size class.

>13|TRBJ2-2|TRBV28|NA|NA
CASSQRSPQELFF
TGTGCCAGCAGCCAGCGGAGTCCCCAAGAGCTGTTTTTT
>15|TRBJ2-7|TRBV19|NA|TRBD2
CASSIATGGYYEQYF
TGTGCCAGTAGTATAGCGACGGGGGGGTACTACGAGCAGTACTTC
>12|TRBJ2-7|TRBV7-8|NA|NA
CASSSTSYEQYF
TGTGCCAGCAGCTCAACCTCCTACGAGCAGTACTTC
>19|TRBJ2-7|TRBV27|NA|TRBD2
CASSFPDRLARTSSYEQYF
TGTGCCAGCAGTTTCCCTGATCGACTAGCGAGAACTAGCTCCTACGAGCAGTACTTC
>14|TRBJ2-3|TRBV5-1|NA|NA
CASSYGLTTDTQYF
TGCGCCAGCAGCTACGGACTTACCACAGATACGCAGTATTTT
>14|TRBJ1-5|TRBV11-1|NA|NA
CASSFEGFNQPQHF
TGTGCCAGCAGCTTCGAGGGCTTTAATCAGCCCCAGCATTTT
>14|TRBJ2-1|TRBV9|NA|NA
CASSVRGAHNEQFF
TGTGCCAGCAGCGTGCGCGGAGCCCACAATGAGCAGTTCTTC
>11|TRBJ2-7|TRBV6-1|once|NA
CASARNYEQYF
TGTGCCAGCGCCCGCAACTACGAGCAGTACTTC
>14|TRBJ1-4|TRBV11-2|NA|TRBD1
CASSLGTGDEKLFF
TGTGCCAGCAGCTTGGGGACAGGGGATGAAAAACTGTTTTTT
>15|TRBJ2-6|TRBV2|NA|NA
CASSERGSGANVLTF
TGTGCCAGCAGTGAAAGGGGCTCTGGGGCCAACGTCCTGACTTTC
>12|TRBJ2-5|TRBV11-3|NA|NA
CASSLEGETQYF
TGTGCCAGCAGCTTGGAGGGAGAGACCCAGTACTTC
>10|TRBJ2-5|TRBV28|NA|NA
CAVGRETQYF
TGTGCCGTGGGGCGGGAGACCCAGTACTTC
>15|TRBJ2-1|TRBV6-5|NA|TRBD2
CASSSAGVVRNEQFF
TGTGCCAGCAGCTCAGCGGGGGTAGTACGCAATGAGCAGTTCTTC
>12|TRBJ2-7|TRBV11-2|NA|NA
CASSPSLVKVYF
TGTGCCAGCAGCCCGTCTCTAGTTAAGGTCTACTTC
>12|TRBJ1-6|TRBV19|few|NA
CASTGGHLPLHF
TGTGCCAGTACGGGGGGGCACCTACCCCTCCACTTT
>15|TRBJ2-7|TRBV28|NA|NA
CASSLPAMIAYEQYF
TGTGCCAGCAGTTTACCGGCCATGATTGCCTACGAGCAGTACTTC
>14|TRBJ2-7|TRBV11-2|NA|TRBD2
CASSQGLAGYEQYF
TGTGCCAGCAGCCAAGGACTAGCGGGCTACGAGCAGTACTTC
>14|TRBJ2-2|TRBV5-3|NA|TRBD1
CARSPGQGTGELFF
TGTGCCAGAAGTCCGGGACAGGGCACCGGGGAGCTGTTTTTT
>14|TRBJ2-7|TRBV19|NA|TRBD1
CASSIGQGEYEQYF
TGTGCCAGTAGTATCGGACAGGGGGAGTACGAGCAGTACTTC
>14|TRBJ1-1|TRBV18|NA|TRBD1
CASSLTGGMTEAFF
TGTGCCAGCTCACTCACAGGGGGCATGACTGAAGCTTTCTTT
>15|TRBJ2-3|TRBV4-1|NA|NA
CASSEGSRVKDTQYF
TGCGCCAGCAGCGAAGGGTCCAGGGTGAAAGATACGCAGTATTTT
>15|TRBJ2-1|TRBV6-6|NA|TRBD1
CASSYPGTGFNEQFF
TGTGCCAGCAGTTACCCTGGGACAGGGTTCAATGAGCAGTTCTTC
>15|TRBJ1-5|TRBV2|once|TRBD1
CASSEGQGFNQPQHF
TGTGCCAGCAGTGAAGGACAGGGGTTCAATCAGCCCCAGCATTTT
>13|TRBJ2-5|TRBV10-3|once|NA
CAISDARQETQYF
TGTGCCATCAGTGACGCCCGACAAGAGACCCAGTACTTC
>16|TRBJ2-5|TRBV27|NA|NA
CASSLSPGVAQETQYF
TGTGCCAGCAGTTTATCCCCCGGGGTAGCCCAAGAGACCCAGTACTTC
>12|TRBJ1-2|TRBV6-5|NA|NA
CASSYTGYGYTF
TGTGCCAGCAGTTACACGGGCTATGGCTACACCTTC
>14|TRBJ1-1|TRBV2|NA|TRBD1
CASSYTGGPTEAFF
TGTGCCAGCAGTTACACAGGGGGCCCCACTGAAGCTTTCTTT
>17|TRBJ1-5|TRBV18|NA|TRBD1
CASSPPNPDRVGQPQHF
TGTGCCAGCTCACCACCGAACCCGGACAGGGTGGGTCAGCCCCAGCATTTT
>14|TRBJ2-3|TRBV6-6|NA|TRBD1
CASNDRVSTDTQYF
TGTGCCAGCAATGACAGGGTGAGCACAGATACGCAGTATTTT